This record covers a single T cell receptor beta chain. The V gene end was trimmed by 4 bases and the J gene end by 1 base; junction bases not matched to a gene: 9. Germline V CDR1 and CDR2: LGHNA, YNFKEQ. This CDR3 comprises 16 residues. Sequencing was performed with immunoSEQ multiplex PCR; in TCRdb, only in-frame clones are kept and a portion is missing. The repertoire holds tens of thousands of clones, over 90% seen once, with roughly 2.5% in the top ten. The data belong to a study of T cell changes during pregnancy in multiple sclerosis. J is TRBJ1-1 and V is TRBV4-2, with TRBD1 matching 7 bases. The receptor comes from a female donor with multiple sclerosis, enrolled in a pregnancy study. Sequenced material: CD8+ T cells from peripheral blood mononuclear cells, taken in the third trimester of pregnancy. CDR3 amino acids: CASSPRGQAQNTEAFF. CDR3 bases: TGTGCCAGCAGCCCTCGCGGACAGGCCCAGAACACTGAAGCTTTCTTT.